The sequence of this T cell receptor (beta chain) was determined in a study of T cell responses to AZD1222 COVID-19 vaccine (dated by TCRdb to about 2021). Regarding the study in general: Because spike-specific TCR depth and breadth did not differ between the two schedules, AZD1222 recipients who got a second dose at roughly 4 weeks were pooled with those who got a second dose at roughly 12 weeks. A total of approximately 240 trial participants underwent TCR sequencing, of whom nearly 210 had received two doses of AZD1222 and about 25 had received two doses of the MenACWY control vaccine. Trial participants were enrolled by age into subgroups of 18-55, 56-69 and 70-plus years, and around 150, 29 and 61 TCR-sequenced participants, respectively, were included in these subgroups.

The CDR3 regions of human TCRbeta chains were analyzed by immunosequencing. The paper's data handling went like this. TCRs in the repertoires were compared against a reference library of SARS-CoV-2-specific TCRs that had been generated with the MIRA antigen-specificity platform. Breadth was defined as the fraction of unique TCRs that were SARS-CoV-2-associated, and depth was defined as the fraction of total T cells that were SARS-CoV-2-associated. Using the MIRA data, each spike-specific TCR was mapped to the spike region that the TCR reacts to and placed in a CD4 or CD8 class. Log10-transformed breadth and depth values were compared by one-way ANOVA with Sidak's multiple comparisons tests. Imported from immuneACCESS, the table was reduced by TCRdb to in-frame sequences with V and J called. These copies leave out some clones; in studies compared against another copy, an unresolved V gene accounts for under half, and the cause of the remainder is not known. The DNA gave D and trimming, while V, J and clone size come from that table. Within this sample are some 54,000 clones, with more than 70% of them counted one time only. The ten largest clonotypes hold just under 2% of the sample.

The time point label here, explained by the study, means: baseline before first vaccination. Vaccinee samples came from UK trials COV001 and COV002, including a single-blind randomized controlled phase 2/3 trial of AZD1222 (ChAdOx1 nCoV-19) in healthy adults. For TCRbeta chain sequencing, PBMC samples from trial participants were taken at day 0 and at day 28 after the second dose. The germline V gene encodes CDR1 KGHSH and CDR2 LQKENI. The CDR3 sequence holds 15 residues, the cysteine and phenylalanine included. Left in the record is the CDR3 DNA by itself, 45 bases read in frame from the first base. V and J are trimmed by 3 bases and 8 bases, and the gene matches miss 7 bases of the junction. The table lists this clone with a count of one. Its cognate antigen has yet to be identified. No qualities accompany the bases; no much larger clone lies one base away. Points the paper makes about the study in general: Conclusions about previously exposed vaccinees were limited because only a handful of AZD1222 recipients were SARS-CoV-2 seropositive at baseline. Reportedly, almost half of the unique spike-specific TCRs recognized epitopes lying outside the regions that are mutated in the B.1.351 and B.1.1.7 variants. Participants were mostly white British, with more females than males. The authors suggested clonal diversity may have been underestimated. The 56-69-year group was small, and its depth increase did not reach significance, likely because of low power. After two AZD1222 doses, spike-specific TCR breadth and depth were significantly higher than at day 0 and than in MenACWY recipients. No day 14 peak-response samples were available, so repertoires were characterized only after the peak T cell response. Vaccine-associated CD4 TCRs spanned the whole spike protein, with dominant responses in regions 160-218 and 743-854.

This chain is built from TRBV18 and TRBJ1-4, with 9 bases in between that match TRBD1. This sequence originates from an adult in good health. Source: peripheral blood, taken on day 0 of AZD1222 vaccination. The DNA is TGTGCCAGCTCACCCCCAGCCGGACAGGGGGAAAAACTGTTTTTT. Its translation reads: CASSPPAGQGEKLFF.